The text below deals with one TCR beta chain. Its specificity is not known. Profiled with immunoSEQ multiplex PCR; TCRdb holds only in-frame clones, not every one. The table has 15,000 to 20,000 clones, around 90% seen once. Stated time point: newly diagnosed, previously untreated cHL patient sample. Germline CDR1 and CDR2: MDHEN and SYDVKM. CDR3 length: 18 amino acids. Trimming cost V 3 bases and J 0 bases; bases outside gene matches: 8. This entry is derived from a study of PD-1 blockade in classical Hodgkin lymphoma. Findings and limits, study-wide: Healthy donors were reported to have higher baseline TCR diversity than newly diagnosed patients. No one has yet defined what causes the repertoire differences, which may be disease activity or prior therapy.

The sequence derives from a human donor with classical Hodgkin lymphoma. Source material: peripheral blood mononuclear cells (PBMCs). The genes are TRBV28 and TRBJ2-1, with TRBD2 matching 10 bases. In nucleotides, the CDR3 is TGTGCCAGCAGTTTTGGGCTAGCGGGGGAGAGCTCCTACAATGAGCAGTTCTTC. Amino acid sequence: CASSFGLAGESSYNEQFF.